The clone carrying this T cell receptor (beta chain) was seen only a few times. CDR1 and CDR2 (germline): MGHRA, YSYEKL. This CDR3 has 16 amino acids. Trimming stripped 0 bases from V and 2 bases from J, with 13 bases between. This entry is derived from a study of blood T cell repertoires in COVID-19. Across the study: There were acute and convalescent COVID-19 samples, and they came from the United States, Italy and Spain. PBMCs, B-cell-depleted T cells, or T cells were the source of the cDNA or gDNA that made up the material.

Per the authors' pipeline: Using reference gene primer amplification, nucleated cell counts were estimated. Measured with immunoSEQ multiplex PCR; TCRdb has only the in-frame clones, and not every one. The DNA gave D and trimming, while V, J and clone size come from that table. The sample yields 280,000 or so clones, about nine tenths seen once. The origin of this receptor is a woman younger than 45 who had recovered from COVID-19. The sequenced material came from peripheral blood. The rearrangement links TRBV4-1 to TRBJ1-1; weak D call: TRBD1 (6 bases). CDR3 sequence: CASSQDSAQGNTEAFF. CDR3 DNA sequence: TGCGCCAGCAGCCAAGATTCAGCACAGGGAAACACTGAAGCTTTCTTT.